One T cell receptor beta chain is described in this entry. What it recognizes is unknown. These data are taken from a study of T cell responses to AZD1222 COVID-19 vaccine. Notes on the study in general: Donors, mostly white British, included more females; clonal diversity was possibly underestimated.

Clones were sequenced by immunoSEQ multiplex PCR, and TCRdb holds only the in-frame ones, with some missing. The table records around 140,000 clones, 92% of them present only once. Sequences were derived from peripheral blood, sampled 28 days after the second AZD1222 dose. The receptor was derived from an adult who received the AZD1222 COVID-19 vaccine.

The chain's CDR3 is CASSFGRGGGELFF. In nucleotides, the CDR3 is TGTGCCAGCAGCTTTGGTCGGGGGGGCGGGGAGCTGTTTTTT. The chain employs TRBV11-2 and TRBJ2-2, with TRBD2 matching over 8 bases. V shed 3 bases, J shed 7 bases, and the junction held 4 bases outside the gene matches. This CDR3 has 14 amino acids. The germline V gene has CDR1 SGHAT and CDR2 FQNNGV.